The T cell receptor beta chain described here comes from a study of cytomegalovirus exposure and HLA in healthy donors. A multiplex PCR was run with 60 Vbeta primers and 13 Jbeta primers. The repertoire was sequenced with immunoSEQ multiplex PCR; TCRdb's copy has only in-frame clones and lacks some. In the table there are 150,000 to 200,000 clones, 60% to 80% of which are singletons. V lost 2 bases to trimming and J lost 0 bases; unmatched junction nucleotides: 5. Per germline, CDR1 LGHNA and CDR2 YSLEER. CDR3 size: 17 residues. Sequencing used PBMCs. The V call is TRBV4-3, the J call TRBJ1-2, with 11 bases that match TRBD1. This TCR was sampled from a woman aged 40 to 50 in good health and CMV-seropositive. The CDR3 loop reads CASSQFGQGASNYGYTF. In nucleotides, the CDR3 is TGCGCCAGCAGCCAATTCGGACAGGGGGCTTCTAACTATGGCTACACCTTC.